This T cell receptor beta chain is drawn from a study of cytomegalovirus exposure and HLA in healthy donors. The wider study: Around 80 million unique TCR sequences came from HLA-typed donors in an early release.

General study findings and limits: Later analysis identified a missense DCLRE1C variant that was linked to TCR beta V- and J-gene trimming.

Donors had nominal health at sampling but likely had unrecorded immune exposures. The PCR used 60 Vbeta and 13 Jbeta primers. Clones were read by immunoSEQ multiplex PCR, and TCRdb kept only the in-frame ones, dropping some. The table records approximately 120,000 clones, approximately 10% of them present only once. As for this clone: The antigen is undetermined.

This sequence was found in a young woman in good health and CMV-seropositive. The sample consisted of PBMCs.

The CDR3 reads CASSQGAGQDNEQFF. The CDR3 DNA reads as TGTGCCAGCAGCCAAGGGGCCGGACAGGACAATGAGCAGTTCTTC. The chain recombines TRBV4-2 with TRBJ2-1, with 7 bases matching TRBD1. The J segment lost 5 bases and the V segment lost 1 base, leaving 5 bases of the junction unmatched. Germline assignment: CDR1 LGHNA and CDR2 YNFKEQ. This CDR3 contains 15 residues.